This entry describes one T cell receptor beta chain. This specimen belongs to a study of blood T cell repertoires in COVID-19. Overall study: Samples taken during acute and convalescent COVID-19 were collected in the United States, Italy and Spain. Sources were T cells, B-cell-depleted T cells, or PBMCs; the material itself was cDNA or gDNA.

As handled by the study authors: Amplification of reference gene primers provided the estimated nucleated cell counts. Some clones are missing from TCRdb's copy, which holds only in-frame ones; the method was immunoSEQ multiplex PCR. V, J and clone size are those of that table, while D and trimming were read from the DNA. The sample shows 400,000 to 550,000 clones, roughly 90% of them seen only once. CDR1 MNHNY and CDR2 SVGAGI come from the germline V gene (reference sequence). The V end was cut by 7 bases, the J end by 8 bases, with 20 bases between. The CDR3 is 14 amino acids. This rearrangement joins TRBV6-6 to TRBJ1-2; D call uncertain. The sequenced sample consisted of peripheral blood. This receptor was identified in a woman younger than 45 with acute or convalescent COVID-19. CDR3 bases: TGTGCCAGCATCGATCCCTCGTCGTCGGGGGGCTACACCTTC. Its protein is CASIDPSSSGGYTF.